The 8 T cell receptor beta chains presented below share a single source sample, sequenced in a study of cytomegalovirus exposure and HLA in healthy donors. Both 60 Vbeta primers and 13 Jbeta primers went into the PCR. The method was immunoSEQ multiplex PCR; TCRdb's version includes in-frame clones alone and lacks a portion of them. The table has around 140,000 clones, more than 60% seen once. Source material: PBMCs. The source of these receptors is a man aged 40-49 years in good health and CMV-seronegative.

The genes are TRBV6-5 and TRBJ1-2; D may be TRBD1 (5 bases). Looked up from germline, CDR1 is MNHEY and CDR2 is SVGAGI. V lost 1 base to trimming and J lost 0 bases, with 12 bases between them. The CDR3 totals 16 residues. CDR3 in amino acids: CASSYWGDGANYGYTF. The CDR3 coding sequence is TGTGCCAGCAGTTACTGGGGGGATGGGGCTAACTATGGCTACACCTTC.

As DNA, the CDR3 is TGTGCCAGCAGCGCCGCTCCCGGGGCCTACGAGCAGTACTTC. Its protein product is CASSAAPGAYEQYF. The chain joins TRBV9 to TRBJ2-7; the D gene is possibly TRBD2 (5 bases). CDR3 size: 14 residues. Deletions cut 3 bases from V and 2 bases from J, with 12 bases between. Germline V gene sequence: CDR1 SGDLS, CDR2 YYNGEE.

The chain combines TRBV6-5 with TRBJ1-6; 7 bases align to TRBD1. This CDR3 is 15 amino acids long. CDR1 is MNHEY and CDR2 is SVGAGI in the germline V gene. J lost 0 bases, V lost 4 bases, and 0 bases had no gene match. CDR3 sequence reads: CASSWDSSYNSPLHF. For the CDR3, the DNA is TGTGCCAGCAGTTGGGACAGCTCCTATAATTCACCCCTCCACTTT.

This chain joins TRBV28 and TRBJ2-3; a weak D match, TRBD2 (6 bases). Germline V gives CDR1 MDHEN, CDR2 SYDVKM. With 10 bases removed from V and 6 bases from J, the gap between germline ends came to 11 bases. The CDR3 is made up of 11 amino acids. The CDR3 spells CAITRGDTQYF. The CDR3 DNA reads TGTGCCATCACTCGGGGGGATACGCAGTATTTT.

This clone has only one observation. The chain uses TRBV27 and TRBJ1-2; TRBD1 matches at 9 bases. V lost 5 bases to trimming and J lost 8 bases; unmatched junction nucleotides: 9. The CDR3 totals 14 residues. Germline values: CDR1 MNHEY, CDR2 SMNVEV (reference sequence). CDR3 loop: CASSVIGTGWGYTF. The DNA of the CDR3 is TGTGCCAGCAGTGTCATTGGGACAGGGTGGGGCTACACCTTC.

This clone was seen only once. The chain couples TRBV19 to TRBJ1-4; no definite D call. Germline V lookup: CDR1 LNHDA, CDR2 SQIVND (reference sequence). The CDR3 is 16 residues long. With 3 bases removed from V and 0 bases from J, the gap between germline ends came to 11 bases. The chain's CDR3 is CASSMASEATNEKLFF. In nucleotides, the CDR3 is TGTGCCAGTAGTATGGCCTCGGAGGCAACTAATGAAAAACTGTTTTTT.

V and J are TRBV7-2 and TRBJ2-7, with D perhaps matching TRBD2 (7 bases). Germline CDR1 reads SGHTA; CDR2 reads FQGNSA. Trimming removed 5 bases from V and 4 bases from J, with 24 bases in between. This CDR3 spans 17 amino acids. CDR3 residues: CASSPVTGGLNLYEQYF. In DNA, the CDR3 is TGTGCCAGCAGCCCCGTAACCGGGGGGCTTAATTTGTACGAGCAGTACTTC.

V gene TRBV18 combines with J gene TRBJ1-5, with 7 bases lining up with TRBD1. The V segment lost 3 bases and the J segment 0 bases; nucleotides outside the gene matches: 5. This CDR3 spans 16 amino acids. Per germline, CDR1 KGHSH and CDR2 LQKENI. The DNA of the CDR3 is TGTGCCAGCTCACCGGGGACAGTTGATAGCAATCAGCCCCAGCATTTT. Amino acids: CASSPGTVDSNQPQHF.